This T cell receptor beta chain stems from a study of cytomegalovirus exposure and HLA in healthy donors. General study points: V- and J-gene trimming of TCR beta was linked (in a later analysis) to a missense DCLRE1C variant. In a later analysis, HLA-C alleles had the fewest associated TCRs, DRB1 alleles the most. Association with HLA alleles at 0.05 false discovery rate was found for some 18,000 TCR beta sequences in a later analysis.

Points on this clone: As yet, its antigen is unknown.

V shed 4 bases and J 0 bases; nucleotides not matched to a gene: 6. Germline loops: CDR1 SNHLY, CDR2 FYNNEI. This CDR3 comprises 18 residues. Primers for the PCR totalled 60 Vbeta and 13 Jbeta. Some clones are missing from TCRdb's copy, which holds only in-frame ones; the method was immunoSEQ multiplex PCR. In all, the sample yields about 75,000 clones. This cohort consisted of healthy bone marrow donors. The sequence derives from a man between 18 and 35 years old in good health and CMV-seropositive. This chain connects TRBV2 to TRBJ2-2, with 12 nucleotides matching TRBD2. What was sequenced was PBMCs. The CDR3 nucleotides are TGTGCCAGCAGTGGACTAGCGGGGGCCGCTTCGAACACCGGGGAGCTGTTTTTT. Its translation is CASSGLAGAASNTGELFF.